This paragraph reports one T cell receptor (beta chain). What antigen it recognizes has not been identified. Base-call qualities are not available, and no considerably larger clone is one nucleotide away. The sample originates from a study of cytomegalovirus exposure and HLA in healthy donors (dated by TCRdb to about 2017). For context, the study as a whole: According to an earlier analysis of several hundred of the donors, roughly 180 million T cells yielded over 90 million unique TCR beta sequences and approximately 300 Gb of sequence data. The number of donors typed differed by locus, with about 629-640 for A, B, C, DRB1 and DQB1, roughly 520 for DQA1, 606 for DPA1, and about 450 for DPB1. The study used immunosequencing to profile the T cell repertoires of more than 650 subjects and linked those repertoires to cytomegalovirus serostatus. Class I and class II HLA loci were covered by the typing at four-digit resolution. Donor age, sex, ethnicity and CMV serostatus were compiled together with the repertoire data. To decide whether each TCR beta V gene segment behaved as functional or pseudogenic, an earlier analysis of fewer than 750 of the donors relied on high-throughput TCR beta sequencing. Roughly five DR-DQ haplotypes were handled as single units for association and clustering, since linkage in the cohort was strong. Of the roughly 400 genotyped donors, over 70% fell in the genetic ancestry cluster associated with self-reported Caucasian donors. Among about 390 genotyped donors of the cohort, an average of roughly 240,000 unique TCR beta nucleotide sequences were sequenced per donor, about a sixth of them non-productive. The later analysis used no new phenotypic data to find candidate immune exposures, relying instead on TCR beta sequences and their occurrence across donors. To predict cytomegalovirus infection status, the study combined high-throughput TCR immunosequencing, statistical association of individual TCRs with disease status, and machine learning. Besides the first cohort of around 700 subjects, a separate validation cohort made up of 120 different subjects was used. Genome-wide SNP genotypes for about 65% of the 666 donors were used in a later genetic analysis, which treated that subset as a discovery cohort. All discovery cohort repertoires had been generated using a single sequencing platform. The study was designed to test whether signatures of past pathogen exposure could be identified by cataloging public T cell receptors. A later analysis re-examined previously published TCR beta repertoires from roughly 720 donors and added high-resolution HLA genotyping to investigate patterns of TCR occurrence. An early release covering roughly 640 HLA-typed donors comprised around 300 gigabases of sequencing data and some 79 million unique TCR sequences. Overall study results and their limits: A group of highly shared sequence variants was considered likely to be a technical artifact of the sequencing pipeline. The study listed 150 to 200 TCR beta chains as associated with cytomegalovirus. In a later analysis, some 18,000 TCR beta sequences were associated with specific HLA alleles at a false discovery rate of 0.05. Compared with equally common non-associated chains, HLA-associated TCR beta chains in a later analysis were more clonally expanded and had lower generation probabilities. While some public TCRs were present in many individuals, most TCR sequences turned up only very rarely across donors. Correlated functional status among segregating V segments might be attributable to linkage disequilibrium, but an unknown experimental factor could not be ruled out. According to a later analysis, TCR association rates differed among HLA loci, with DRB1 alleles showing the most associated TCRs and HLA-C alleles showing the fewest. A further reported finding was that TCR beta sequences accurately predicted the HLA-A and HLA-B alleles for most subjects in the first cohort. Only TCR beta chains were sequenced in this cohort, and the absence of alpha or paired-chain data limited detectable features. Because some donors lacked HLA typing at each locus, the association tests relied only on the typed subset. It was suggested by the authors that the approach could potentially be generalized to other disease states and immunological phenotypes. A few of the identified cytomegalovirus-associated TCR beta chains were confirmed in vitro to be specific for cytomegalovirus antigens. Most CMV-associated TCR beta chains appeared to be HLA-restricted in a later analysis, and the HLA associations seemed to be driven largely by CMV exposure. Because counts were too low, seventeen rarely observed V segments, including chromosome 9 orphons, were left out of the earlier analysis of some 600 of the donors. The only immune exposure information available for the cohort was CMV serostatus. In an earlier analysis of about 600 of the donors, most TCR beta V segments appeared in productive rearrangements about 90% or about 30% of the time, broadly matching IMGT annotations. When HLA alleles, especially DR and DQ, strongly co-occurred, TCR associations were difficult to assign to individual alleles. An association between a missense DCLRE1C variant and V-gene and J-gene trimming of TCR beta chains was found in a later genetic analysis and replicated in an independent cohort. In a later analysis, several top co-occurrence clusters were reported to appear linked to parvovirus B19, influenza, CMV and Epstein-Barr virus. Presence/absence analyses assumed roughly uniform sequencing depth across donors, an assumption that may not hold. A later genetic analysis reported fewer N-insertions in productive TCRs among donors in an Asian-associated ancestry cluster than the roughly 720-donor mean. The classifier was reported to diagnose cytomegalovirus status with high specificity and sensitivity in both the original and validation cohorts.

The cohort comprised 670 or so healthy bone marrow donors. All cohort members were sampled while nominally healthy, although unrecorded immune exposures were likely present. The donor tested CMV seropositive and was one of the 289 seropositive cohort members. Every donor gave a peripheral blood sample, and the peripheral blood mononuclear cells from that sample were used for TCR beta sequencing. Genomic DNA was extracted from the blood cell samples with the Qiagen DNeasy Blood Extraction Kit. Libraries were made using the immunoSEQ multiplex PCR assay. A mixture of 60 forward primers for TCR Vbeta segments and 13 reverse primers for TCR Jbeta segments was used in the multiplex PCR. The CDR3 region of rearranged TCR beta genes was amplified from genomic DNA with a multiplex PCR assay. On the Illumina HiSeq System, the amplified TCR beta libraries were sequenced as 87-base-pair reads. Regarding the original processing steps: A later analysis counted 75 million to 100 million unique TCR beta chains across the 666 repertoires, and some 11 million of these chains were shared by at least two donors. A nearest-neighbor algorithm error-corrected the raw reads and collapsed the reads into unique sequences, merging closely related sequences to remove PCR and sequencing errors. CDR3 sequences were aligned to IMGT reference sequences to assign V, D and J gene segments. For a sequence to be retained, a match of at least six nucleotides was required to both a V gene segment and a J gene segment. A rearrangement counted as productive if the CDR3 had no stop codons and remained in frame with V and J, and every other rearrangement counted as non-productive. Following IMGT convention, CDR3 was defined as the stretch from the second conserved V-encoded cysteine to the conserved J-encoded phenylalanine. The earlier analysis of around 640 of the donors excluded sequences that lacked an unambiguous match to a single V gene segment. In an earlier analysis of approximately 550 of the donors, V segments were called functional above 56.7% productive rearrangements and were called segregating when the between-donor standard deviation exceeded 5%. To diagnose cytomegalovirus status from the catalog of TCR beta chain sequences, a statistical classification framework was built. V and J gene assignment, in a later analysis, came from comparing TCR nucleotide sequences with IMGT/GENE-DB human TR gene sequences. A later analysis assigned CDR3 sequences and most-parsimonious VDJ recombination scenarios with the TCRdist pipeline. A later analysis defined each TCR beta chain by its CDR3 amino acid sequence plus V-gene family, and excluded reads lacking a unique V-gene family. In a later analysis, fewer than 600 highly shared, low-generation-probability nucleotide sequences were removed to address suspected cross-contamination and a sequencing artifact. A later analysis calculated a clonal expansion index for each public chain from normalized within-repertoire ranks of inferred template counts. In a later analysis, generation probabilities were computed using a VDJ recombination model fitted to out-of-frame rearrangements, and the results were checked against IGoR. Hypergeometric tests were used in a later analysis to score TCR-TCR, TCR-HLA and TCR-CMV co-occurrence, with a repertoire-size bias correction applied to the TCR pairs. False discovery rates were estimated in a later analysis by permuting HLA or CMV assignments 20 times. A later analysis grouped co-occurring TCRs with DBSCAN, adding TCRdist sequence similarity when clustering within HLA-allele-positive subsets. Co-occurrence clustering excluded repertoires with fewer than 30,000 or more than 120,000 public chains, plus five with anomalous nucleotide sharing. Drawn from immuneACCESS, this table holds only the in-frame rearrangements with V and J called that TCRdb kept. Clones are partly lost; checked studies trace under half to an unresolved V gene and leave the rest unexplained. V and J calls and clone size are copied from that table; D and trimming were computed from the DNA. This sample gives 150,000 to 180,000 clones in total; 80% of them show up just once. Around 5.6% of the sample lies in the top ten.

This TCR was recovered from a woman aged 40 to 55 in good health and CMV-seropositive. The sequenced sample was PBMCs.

The CDR3 is CASRDRGRANQPQHF. The DNA sequence is given as TGTGCCAGTAGAGACAGGGGAAGGGCGAATCAGCCCCAGCATTTT. Here the chain combines TRBV19 and TRBJ1-5, and 8 junction bases match TRBD1. As encoded in the germline V gene (reference sequence), CDR1 is LNHDA while CDR2 is SQIVND. Its CDR3 holds 15 amino acids, cysteine through phenylalanine. The retained sequence is limited to the CDR3, 45 bases, with the frame set at the first base. Trimming removed 6 bases from V and 4 bases from J; the gene matches leave 8 bases unexplained.